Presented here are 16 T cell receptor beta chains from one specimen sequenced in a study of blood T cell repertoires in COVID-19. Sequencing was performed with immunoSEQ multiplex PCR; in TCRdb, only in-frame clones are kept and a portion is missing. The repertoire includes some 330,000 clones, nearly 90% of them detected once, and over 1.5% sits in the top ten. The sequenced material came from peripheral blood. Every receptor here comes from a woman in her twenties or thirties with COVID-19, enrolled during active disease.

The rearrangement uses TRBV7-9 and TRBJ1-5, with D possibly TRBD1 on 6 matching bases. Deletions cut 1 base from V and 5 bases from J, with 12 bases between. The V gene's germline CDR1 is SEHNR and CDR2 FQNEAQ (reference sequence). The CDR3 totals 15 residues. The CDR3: CASSLGDIGDQPQHF. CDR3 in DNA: TGTGCCAGCAGCTTAGGGGACATTGGGGATCAGCCCCAGCATTTT.

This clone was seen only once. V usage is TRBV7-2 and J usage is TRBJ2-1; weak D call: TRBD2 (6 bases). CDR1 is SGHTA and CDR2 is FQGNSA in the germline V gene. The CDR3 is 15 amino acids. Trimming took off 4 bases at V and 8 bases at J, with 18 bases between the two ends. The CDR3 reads CASSYTHGLKDEQFF. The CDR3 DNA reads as TGTGCCAGCAGCTACACGCACGGACTAAAAGATGAGCAGTTCTTC.

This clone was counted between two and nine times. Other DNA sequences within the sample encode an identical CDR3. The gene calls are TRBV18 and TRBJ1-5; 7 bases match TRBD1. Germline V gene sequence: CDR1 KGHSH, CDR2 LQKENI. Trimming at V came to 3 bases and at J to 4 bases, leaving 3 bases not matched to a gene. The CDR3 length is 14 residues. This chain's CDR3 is CASSPQTGNQPQHF. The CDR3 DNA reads TGTGCCAGCTCACCCCAGACAGGGAATCAGCCCCAGCATTTT.

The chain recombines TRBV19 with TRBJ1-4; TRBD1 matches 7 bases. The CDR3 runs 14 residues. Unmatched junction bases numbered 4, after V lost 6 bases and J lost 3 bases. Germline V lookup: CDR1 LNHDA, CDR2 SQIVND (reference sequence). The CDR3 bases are TGTGCCAGTAGACCAGGGGGACCTAATGAAAAACTGTTTTTT. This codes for CASRPGGPNEKLFF.

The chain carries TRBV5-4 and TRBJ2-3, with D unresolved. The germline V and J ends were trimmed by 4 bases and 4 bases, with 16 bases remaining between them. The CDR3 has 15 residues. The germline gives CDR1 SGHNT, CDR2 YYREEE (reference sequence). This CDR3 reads CASSLPRGGPDTQYF. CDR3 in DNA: TGTGCCAGCAGCCTACCCCGAGGCGGTCCAGATACGCAGTATTTT. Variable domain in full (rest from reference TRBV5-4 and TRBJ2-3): ETGVTQSPTHLIKTRGQQVTLRCSSQSGHNTVSWYQQALGQGPQFIFQYYREEENGRGNFPPRFSGLQFPNYSSELNVNALELDDSALYLCASSLPRGGPDTQYFGPGTRLTVL.

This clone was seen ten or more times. The CDR3 loop is CASSRTRDGNYEQYF. CDR3 coding DNA: TGTGCCAGCAGCCGAACGCGGGACGGAAACTACGAGCAGTACTTC. The rearrangement uses TRBV4-2 and TRBJ2-7; possible D gene TRBD2, 6 bases. The germline V gene has CDR1 LGHNA and CDR2 YNFKEQ. The V end was cut by 4 bases, the J end by 3 bases, with 16 bases between. This CDR3 has 15 amino acids.

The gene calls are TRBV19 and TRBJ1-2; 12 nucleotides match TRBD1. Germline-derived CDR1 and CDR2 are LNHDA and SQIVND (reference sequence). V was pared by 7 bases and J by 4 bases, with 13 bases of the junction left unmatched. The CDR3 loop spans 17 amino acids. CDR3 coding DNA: TGTGCCAGTACTACTTCCGGGACAGGGGGCCTATTCTATGGCTACACCTTC. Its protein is CASTTSGTGGLFYGYTF.

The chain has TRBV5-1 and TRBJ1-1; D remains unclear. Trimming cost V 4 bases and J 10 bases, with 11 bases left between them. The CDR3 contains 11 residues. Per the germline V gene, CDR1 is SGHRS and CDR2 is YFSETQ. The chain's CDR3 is CASSPGGRAFF. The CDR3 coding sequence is TGCGCCAGCAGCCCCGGAGGGAGAGCTTTCTTT.

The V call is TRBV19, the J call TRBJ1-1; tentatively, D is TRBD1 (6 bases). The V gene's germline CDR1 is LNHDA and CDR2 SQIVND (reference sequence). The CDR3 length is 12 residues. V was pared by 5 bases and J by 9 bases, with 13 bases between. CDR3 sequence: CASSQIGDKAFF. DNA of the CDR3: TGTGCCAGTAGTCAGATCGGGGACAAAGCTTTCTTT.

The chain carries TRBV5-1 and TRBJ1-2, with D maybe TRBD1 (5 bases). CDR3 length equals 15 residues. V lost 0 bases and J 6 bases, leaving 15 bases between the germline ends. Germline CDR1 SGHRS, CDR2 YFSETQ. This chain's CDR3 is CASSLEYGGVDGYTF. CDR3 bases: TGCGCCAGCAGCTTGGAGTATGGAGGGGTAGATGGCTACACCTTC.

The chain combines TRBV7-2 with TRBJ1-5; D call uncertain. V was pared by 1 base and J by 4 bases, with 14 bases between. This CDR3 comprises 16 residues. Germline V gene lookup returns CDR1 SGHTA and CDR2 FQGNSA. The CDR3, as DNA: TGTGCCAGCAGCTTAGGAGGCGGGCGCGGGAATCAGCCCCAGCATTTT. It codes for CASSLGGGRGNQPQHF.

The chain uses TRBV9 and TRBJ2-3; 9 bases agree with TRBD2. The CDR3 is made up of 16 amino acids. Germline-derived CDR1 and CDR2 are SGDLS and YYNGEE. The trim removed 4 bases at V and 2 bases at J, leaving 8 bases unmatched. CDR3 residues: CASSPQPGLATDTQYF. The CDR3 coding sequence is TGTGCCAGCAGCCCTCAACCGGGACTAGCCACAGATACGCAGTATTTT.

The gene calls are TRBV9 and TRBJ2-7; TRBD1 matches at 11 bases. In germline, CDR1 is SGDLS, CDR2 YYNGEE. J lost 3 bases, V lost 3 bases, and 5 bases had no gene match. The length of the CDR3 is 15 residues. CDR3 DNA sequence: TGTGCCAGCAGCGCGTCCGGGACAGGGGGCTACGAGCAGTACTTC. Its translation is CASSASGTGGYEQYF.

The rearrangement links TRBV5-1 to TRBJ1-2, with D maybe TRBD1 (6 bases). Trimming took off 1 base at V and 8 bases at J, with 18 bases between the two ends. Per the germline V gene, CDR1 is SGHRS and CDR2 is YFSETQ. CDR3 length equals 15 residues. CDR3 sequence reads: CASSLFISGGAGYTF. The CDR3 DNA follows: TGCGCCAGCAGCTTGTTCATATCTGGGGGCGCAGGCTACACCTTC. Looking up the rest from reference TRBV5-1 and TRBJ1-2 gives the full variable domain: KAGVTQTPRYLIKTRGQQVTLSCSPISGHRSVSWYQQTPGQGLQFLFEYFSETQRNKGNFPGRFSGRQFSNSRSEMNVSTLELGDSALYLCASSLFISGGAGYTFGSGTRLTVV.

The CDR3 DNA follows: TGTGCCAGCAGCGGCGGACTAGCGGGGCCTACTAGCACAGATACGCAGTATTTT. Translated: CASSGGLAGPTSTDTQYF. V and J are TRBV9 and TRBJ2-3, with 12 bases fitting TRBD2. The CDR3 extends over 18 amino acids. V shed 3 bases and J 0 bases; nucleotides not matched to a gene: 8. Germline loops: CDR1 SGDLS, CDR2 YYNGEE. Together with reference TRBV9 and TRBJ2-3, the CDR3 gives the full variable domain: DSGVTQTPKHLITATGQRVTLRCSPRSGDLSVYWYQQSLDQGLQFLIQYYNGEERAKGNILERFSAQQFPDLHSELNLSSLELGDSALYFCASSGGLAGPTSTDTQYFGPGTRLTVL.

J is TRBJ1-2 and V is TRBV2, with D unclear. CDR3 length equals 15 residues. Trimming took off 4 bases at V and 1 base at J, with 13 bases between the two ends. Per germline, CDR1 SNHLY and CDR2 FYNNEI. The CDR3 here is CASSALRAINYGYTF. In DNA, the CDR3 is TGTGCCAGCAGTGCCCTTCGAGCTATTAACTATGGCTACACCTTC. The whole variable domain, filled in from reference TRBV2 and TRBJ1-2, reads EPEVTQTPSHQVTQMGQEVILRCVPISNHLYFYWYRQILGQKVEFLVSFYNNEISEKSEIFDDQFSVERPDGSNFTLKIRSTKLEDSAMYFCASSALRAINYGYTFGSGTRLTVV.